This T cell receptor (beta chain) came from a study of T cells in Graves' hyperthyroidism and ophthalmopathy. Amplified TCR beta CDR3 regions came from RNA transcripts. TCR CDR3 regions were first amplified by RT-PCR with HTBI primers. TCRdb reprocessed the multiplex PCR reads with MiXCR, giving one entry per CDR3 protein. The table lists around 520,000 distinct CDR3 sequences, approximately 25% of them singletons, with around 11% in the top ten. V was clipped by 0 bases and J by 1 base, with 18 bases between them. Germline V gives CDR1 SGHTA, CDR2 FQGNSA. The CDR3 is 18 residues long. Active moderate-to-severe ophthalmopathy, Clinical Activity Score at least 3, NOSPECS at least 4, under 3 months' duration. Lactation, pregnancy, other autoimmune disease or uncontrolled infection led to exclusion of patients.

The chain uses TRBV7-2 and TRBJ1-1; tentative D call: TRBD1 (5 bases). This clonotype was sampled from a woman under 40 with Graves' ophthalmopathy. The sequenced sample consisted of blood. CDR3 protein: CASSLAGQGQRWNTEAFF. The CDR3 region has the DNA TGTGCCAGCAGCTTAGCGGGGCAGGGCCAAAGGTGGAACACTGAAGCTTTCTTT.